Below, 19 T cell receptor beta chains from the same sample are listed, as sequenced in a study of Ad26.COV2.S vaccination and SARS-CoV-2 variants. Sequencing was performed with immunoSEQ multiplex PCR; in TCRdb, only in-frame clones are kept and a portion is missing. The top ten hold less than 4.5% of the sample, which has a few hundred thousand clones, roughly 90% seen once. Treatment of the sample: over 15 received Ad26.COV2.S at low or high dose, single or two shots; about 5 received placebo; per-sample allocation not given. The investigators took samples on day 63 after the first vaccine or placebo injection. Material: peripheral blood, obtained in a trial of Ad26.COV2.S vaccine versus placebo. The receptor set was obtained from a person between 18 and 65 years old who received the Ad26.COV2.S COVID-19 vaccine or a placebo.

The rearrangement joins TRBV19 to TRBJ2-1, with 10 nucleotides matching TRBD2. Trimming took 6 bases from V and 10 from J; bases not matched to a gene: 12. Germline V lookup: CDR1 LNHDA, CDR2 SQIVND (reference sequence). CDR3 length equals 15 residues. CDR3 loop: CASSWLSGGASEQFF. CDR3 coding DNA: TGTGCCAGTAGCTGGCTCAGCGGGGGGGCCTCCGAGCAGTTCTTC.

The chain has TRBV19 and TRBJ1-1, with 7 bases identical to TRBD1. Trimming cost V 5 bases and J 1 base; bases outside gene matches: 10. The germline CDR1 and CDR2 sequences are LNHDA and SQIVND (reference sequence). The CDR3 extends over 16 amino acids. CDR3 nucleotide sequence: TGTGCCAGTAGTGAGCTCCCGGGACAGCGGAACACTGAAGCTTTCTTT. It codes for CASSELPGQRNTEAFF.

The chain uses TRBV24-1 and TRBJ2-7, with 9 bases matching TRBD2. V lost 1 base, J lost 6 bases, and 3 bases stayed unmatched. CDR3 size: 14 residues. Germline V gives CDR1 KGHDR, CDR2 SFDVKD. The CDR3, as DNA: TGTGCCACCAGTGATTTAAGGCGGGGGGGCGAGCAGTACTTC. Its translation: CATSDLRRGGEQYF.

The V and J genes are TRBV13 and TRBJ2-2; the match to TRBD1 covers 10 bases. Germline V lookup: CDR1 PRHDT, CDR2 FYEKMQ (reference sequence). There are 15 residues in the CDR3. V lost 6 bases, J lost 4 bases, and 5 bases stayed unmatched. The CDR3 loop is CASRSGQGFTGELFF. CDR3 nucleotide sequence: TGTGCCAGCAGGTCGGGACAGGGGTTCACCGGGGAGCTGTTTTTT.

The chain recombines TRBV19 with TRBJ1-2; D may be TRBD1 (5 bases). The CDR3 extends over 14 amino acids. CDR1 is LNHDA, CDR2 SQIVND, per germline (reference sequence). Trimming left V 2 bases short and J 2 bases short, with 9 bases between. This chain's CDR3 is CASSIPGRNYGYTF. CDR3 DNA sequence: TGTGCCAGTAGTATACCGGGACGGAACTATGGCTACACCTTC.

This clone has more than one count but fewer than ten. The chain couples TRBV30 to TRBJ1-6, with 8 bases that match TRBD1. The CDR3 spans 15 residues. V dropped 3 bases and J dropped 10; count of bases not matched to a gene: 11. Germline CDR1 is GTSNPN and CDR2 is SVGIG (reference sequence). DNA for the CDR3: TGTGCCTGGAGCCACCCAGGGGGCGCCTTCTCACCCCTCCACTTT. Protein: CAWSHPGGAFSPLHF.

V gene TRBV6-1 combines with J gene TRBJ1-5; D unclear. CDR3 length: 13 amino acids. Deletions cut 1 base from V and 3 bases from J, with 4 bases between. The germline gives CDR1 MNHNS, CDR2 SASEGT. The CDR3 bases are TGTGCCAGCAGTGAAGGTCCCAATCAGCCCCAGCATTTT. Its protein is CASSEGPNQPQHF.

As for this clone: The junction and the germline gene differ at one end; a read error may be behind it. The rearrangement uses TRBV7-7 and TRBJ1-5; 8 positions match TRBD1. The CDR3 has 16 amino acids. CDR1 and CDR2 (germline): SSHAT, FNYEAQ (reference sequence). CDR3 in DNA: TGTGCTAGCAGCTCCGCAGGGGGCGGTGGTGGTCAGCCCCAGCATTTT. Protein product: CASSSAGGGGGQPQHF.

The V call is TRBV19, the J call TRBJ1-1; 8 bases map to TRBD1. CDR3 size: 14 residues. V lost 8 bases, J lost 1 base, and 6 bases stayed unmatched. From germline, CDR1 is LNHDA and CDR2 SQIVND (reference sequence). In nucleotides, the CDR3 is TGTGCCAGTGTGAGGACAGGGTCGAACACTGAAGCTTTCTTT. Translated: CASVRTGSNTEAFF. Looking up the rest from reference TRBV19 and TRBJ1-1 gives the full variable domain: DGGITQSPKYLFRKEGQNVTLSCEQNLNHDAMYWYRQDPGQGLRLIYYSQIVNDFQKGDIAEGYSVSREKKESFPLTVTSAQKNPTAFYLCASVRTGSNTEAFFGQGTRLTVV.

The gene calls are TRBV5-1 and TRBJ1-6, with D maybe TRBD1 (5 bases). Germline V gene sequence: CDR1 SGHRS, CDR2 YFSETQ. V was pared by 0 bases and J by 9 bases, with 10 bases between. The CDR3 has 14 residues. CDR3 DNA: TGCGCCAGCAGCTTGGCCGGGCAGGGTTCACCCCTCCACTTT. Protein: CASSLAGQGSPLHF.

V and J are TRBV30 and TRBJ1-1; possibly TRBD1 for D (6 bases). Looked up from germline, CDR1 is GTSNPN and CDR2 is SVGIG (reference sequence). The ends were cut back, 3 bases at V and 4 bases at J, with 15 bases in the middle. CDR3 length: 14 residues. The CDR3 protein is CAWSNLGGSTEAFF. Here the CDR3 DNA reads TGTGCCTGGAGCAACTTAGGGGGGAGCACTGAAGCTTTCTTT.

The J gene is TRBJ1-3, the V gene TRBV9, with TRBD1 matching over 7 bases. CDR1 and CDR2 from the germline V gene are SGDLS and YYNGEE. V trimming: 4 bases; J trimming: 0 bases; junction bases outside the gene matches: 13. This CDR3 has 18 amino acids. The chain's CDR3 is CASSRQGRLLSSGNTIYF. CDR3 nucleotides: TGTGCCAGCAGCCGACAGGGCCGACTTCTTAGCTCTGGAAACACCATATATTTT.

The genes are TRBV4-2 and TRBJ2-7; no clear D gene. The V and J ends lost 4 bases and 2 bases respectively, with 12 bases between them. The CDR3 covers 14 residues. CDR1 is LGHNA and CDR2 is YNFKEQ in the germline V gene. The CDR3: CASSLLNSPYEQYF. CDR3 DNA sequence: TGTGCCAGCAGCCTACTTAATTCCCCCTACGAGCAGTACTTC.

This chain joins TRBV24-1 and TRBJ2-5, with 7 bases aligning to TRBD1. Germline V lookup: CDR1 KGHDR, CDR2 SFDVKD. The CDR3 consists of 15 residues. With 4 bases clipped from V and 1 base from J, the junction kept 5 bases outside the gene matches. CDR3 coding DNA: TGTGCCACCAGTGACTCCCGGGACAGCCAAGAGACCCAGTACTTC. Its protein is CATSDSRDSQETQYF.

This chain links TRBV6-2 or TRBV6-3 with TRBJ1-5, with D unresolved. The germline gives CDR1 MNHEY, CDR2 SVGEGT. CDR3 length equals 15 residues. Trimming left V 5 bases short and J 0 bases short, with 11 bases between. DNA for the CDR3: TGTGCCAGCAGTCGACCCGGGTATAGCAATCAGCCCCAGCATTTT. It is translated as CASSRPGYSNQPQHF.

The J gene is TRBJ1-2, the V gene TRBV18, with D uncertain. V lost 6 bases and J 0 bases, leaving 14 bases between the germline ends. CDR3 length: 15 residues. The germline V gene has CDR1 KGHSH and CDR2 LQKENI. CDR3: CASSAGLQANYGYTF. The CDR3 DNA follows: TGTGCCAGCTCCGCCGGACTACAAGCTAACTATGGCTACACCTTC.

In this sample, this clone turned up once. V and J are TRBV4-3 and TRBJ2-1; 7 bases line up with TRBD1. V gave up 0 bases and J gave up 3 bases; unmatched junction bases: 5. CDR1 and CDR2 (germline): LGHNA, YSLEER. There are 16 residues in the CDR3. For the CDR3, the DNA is TGCGCCAGCAGCCAAGATTACAGGGGCTACTACAATGAGCAGTTCTTC. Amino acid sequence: CASSQDYRGYYNEQFF.

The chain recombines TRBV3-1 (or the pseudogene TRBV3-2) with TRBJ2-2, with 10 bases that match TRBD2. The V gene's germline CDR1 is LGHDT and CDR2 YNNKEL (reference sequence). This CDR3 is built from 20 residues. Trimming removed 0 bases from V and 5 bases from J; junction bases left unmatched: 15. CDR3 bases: TGTGCCAGCAGCCAAGATCGAGGTAGCGGGGGGCCCTGGATTACCGGGGAGCTGTTTTTT. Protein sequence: CASSQDRGSGGPWITGELFF.

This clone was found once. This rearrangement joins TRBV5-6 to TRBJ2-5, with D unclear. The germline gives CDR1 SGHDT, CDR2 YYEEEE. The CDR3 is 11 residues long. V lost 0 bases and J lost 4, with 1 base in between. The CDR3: CASSLVETQYF. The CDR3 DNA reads TGTGCCAGCAGCTTGGTAGAGACCCAGTACTTC.